Listed below are T cell receptor beta chains from one sample, sequenced in a study of Graves' ophthalmopathy and Graves' hyperthyroidism. A single record per CDR3 protein comes from TCRdb applying MiXCR to the multiplex PCR reads. The sample consists of about 380,000 distinct CDR3 sequences, 15% of them appearing once. The sample taken for sequencing was peripheral blood. These receptors were obtained from a young woman with stable Graves' hyperthyroidism. CDR3s include the opening cysteine and the closing phenylalanine or tryptophan. Size is stated for part of the rows, as once, few or many counts, or as a class when the clone is expanded.

cdr3_aa: CSARDRNRGMNTEAFF
v_call: TRBV20-1
clone_size: .
j_call: TRBJ1-1

cdr3_aa: CASSERRAKNIQYF
v_call: TRBV6-1
clone_size: many
j_call: TRBJ2-4

cdr3_aa: CASSIVLAGGIRDEQYF
v_call: TRBV12-3/TRBV12-4
clone_size: many
j_call: TRBJ2-7

cdr3_aa: CASSWVGHPSLNTEAFF
v_call: TRBV12-3/TRBV12-4
clone_size: .
j_call: TRBJ1-1

cdr3_aa: CAISRGQTQETQYF
v_call: TRBV10-3
clone_size: many
j_call: TRBJ2-5

cdr3_aa: CASSLTSGVSDEQYF
v_call: TRBV7-9
clone_size: many
j_call: TRBJ2-7

cdr3_aa: CASSSLKALGAYEQYF
v_call: TRBV11-1
clone_size: .
j_call: TRBJ2-7

cdr3_aa: CASSLQGLGSGYTF
v_call: TRBV5-1
clone_size: many
j_call: TRBJ1-2

cdr3_aa: CASSLDAPAYGYTF
v_call: TRBV7-3
clone_size: many
j_call: TRBJ1-2

cdr3_aa: CASSLPRGSWNSPLHF
v_call: TRBV6-5
clone_size: many
j_call: TRBJ1-6

cdr3_aa: CASSLETGAYGYTF
v_call: TRBV11-2
clone_size: many
j_call: TRBJ1-2

cdr3_aa: CATSDPGLPEAFF
v_call: TRBV24-1
clone_size: many
j_call: TRBJ1-1

cdr3_aa: CASRVPGQNQETQYF
v_call: TRBV6-1
clone_size: many
j_call: TRBJ2-5

cdr3_aa: CASSYLGQGDNYGYTF
v_call: TRBV6-5
clone_size: many
j_call: TRBJ1-2

cdr3_aa: CARPSSGRCEQYF
v_call: TRBV27
clone_size: many
j_call: TRBJ2-7

cdr3_aa: CASSSHRGRDSPLHF
v_call: TRBV11-2
clone_size: many
j_call: TRBJ1-6

cdr3_aa: CAIRAGTHSGANVLTF
v_call: TRBV10-3
clone_size: many
j_call: TRBJ2-6

cdr3_aa: CASTSEQETQYF
v_call: TRBV12-3/TRBV12-4
clone_size: many
j_call: TRBJ2-5

cdr3_aa: CASRGTANTEACF
v_call: TRBV5-1
clone_size: .
j_call: TRBJ1-1

cdr3_aa: CASSLAPSGQPQHF
v_call: TRBV11-2
clone_size: .
j_call: TRBJ1-5

cdr3_aa: CSVAGGHGYTF
v_call: TRBV29-1
clone_size: many
j_call: TRBJ1-2

cdr3_aa: CASTTHPNTEAFF
v_call: TRBV2
clone_size: many
j_call: TRBJ1-1

cdr3_aa: CASIPDYEQYF
v_call: TRBV6-1
clone_size: many
j_call: TRBJ2-7

cdr3_aa: CASSSPGLAGGLYEQYF
v_call: TRBV28
clone_size: few
j_call: TRBJ2-7

cdr3_aa: CASSYTAGGALGFGNQPQHF
v_call: TRBV6-2/TRBV6-3
clone_size: few
j_call: TRBJ1-5

cdr3_aa: CASSPIGRGLGTEAFF
v_call: TRBV4-1
clone_size: many
j_call: TRBJ1-1

cdr3_aa: CASSIDGFYGYTF
v_call: TRBV19
clone_size: many
j_call: TRBJ1-2

cdr3_aa: CASSQVGTTRYF
v_call: TRBV4-1
clone_size: .
j_call: TRBJ2-5

cdr3_aa: CACRGQTYTGELFF
v_call: TRBV25-1
clone_size: few
j_call: TRBJ2-2

cdr3_aa: CASSEEEWTEAFF
v_call: TRBV25-1
clone_size: many
j_call: TRBJ1-1